This entry lists 13 T cell receptor beta chains sequenced from one sample in a study of response to subunit inactivated influenza vaccine. Each CDR3 protein gets one entry after TCRdb re-called the RT-PCR reads with MiXCR. The sample yields around 250,000 distinct CDR3 sequences, less than 15% seen once. Specimen: non-naive T cells sorted from PBMCs, collected 14 to 15 days before vaccination. The receptors originated from a man aged 45-65 years who received an inactivated influenza vaccine.

This clonotype occurred a few times. V and J are TRBV4-3 and TRBJ2-1, with no clear D. Trimming stripped 0 bases from V and 14 bases from J, with 14 bases between. The CDR3 runs 13 residues. Germline V CDR1 and CDR2: LGHNA, YSLEER. The CDR3 coding sequence is TGCGCCAGCAGCCAAGATCTTTATCAAATGGAGTTCTTC. Its translation: CASSQDLYQMEFF.

This clonotype was seen a single time. Given a much more abundant clone one base away, this may be a read error. This chain uses TRBV3-1 with TRBJ2-1; possible D gene TRBD1, 6 bases. The CDR3 runs to 17 residues. The germline gives CDR1 LGHDT, CDR2 YNNKEL (reference sequence). The CDR3 region has the DNA TGTGCCTGCAGCCCCCGTTATAGGGGGAGCTCCTACAATGAGCAGTTCTTC. As protein: CACSPRYRGSSYNEQFF.

The sample holds a few counts of this clonotype. V usage is TRBV4-3 and J usage is TRBJ2-3; weak D call: TRBD1 (6 bases). CDR1 is LGHNA and CDR2 is YSLEER in the germline V gene. Trimming left V 4 bases short and J 0 bases short, with 17 bases between. The CDR3 consists of 17 residues. CDR3 loop: CASSLLWGQASTDTQYF. The CDR3 nucleotides are TGCGCCAGCAGCCTCCTTTGGGGGCAGGCTAGCACAGATACGCAGTATTTT.

This clonotype has just a few counts. The chain joins TRBV12-3 or TRBV12-4 to TRBJ1-6; 7 nucleotides line up with TRBD1. With V trimmed by 6 bases and J by 7 bases, 9 bases remained unmatched. The CDR3 runs 15 residues. The CDR3 DNA follows: TGTGCCAGCAGGGGTTGGGGACAGACAAATTCACCCCTCCACTTT. This gives the protein CASRGWGQTNSPLHF.

The chain employs TRBV13 and TRBJ2-2, with D perhaps TRBD1 (5 bases). Germline V gene lookup returns CDR1 PRHDT and CDR2 FYEKMQ (reference sequence). The ends were cut back, 1 base at V and 5 bases at J, with 14 bases in the middle. There are 16 residues in the CDR3. CDR3 DNA: TGTGCCAGCAGCTTAGTAGGACAAATTCGGACCGGGGAGCTGTTTTTT. Translating gives CASSLVGQIRTGELFF.

The gene calls are TRBV5-4 and TRBJ1-4; TRBD1 matches at 7 bases. The CDR3 is 14 residues long. Germline V gene lookup returns CDR1 SGHNT and CDR2 YYREEE (reference sequence). Trimming cost V 4 bases and J 3 bases; bases outside gene matches: 3. The CDR3 DNA reads as TGTGCCAGCAGCAATACAGGGGCTAATGAAAAACTGTTTTTT. Translating gives CASSNTGANEKLFF.

This clonotype was found a few times. The chain has TRBV10-3 and TRBJ2-1, with 12 nucleotides matching TRBD2. The CDR3 runs 17 residues. The ends lost 0 bases at V and 7 bases at J; junction bases unmatched: 7. Looked up from germline, CDR1 is ENHRY and CDR2 is SYGVKD. CDR3 sequence reads: CAISESELAGGDNEQFF. The CDR3 DNA follows: TGTGCCATCAGTGAGTCTGAACTAGCGGGGGGTGATAATGAGCAGTTCTTC.

In this sample, this clonotype turned up many times. The chain recombines TRBV20-1 with TRBJ2-5; 7 bases align to TRBD2. There are 15 residues in the CDR3. Germline V gene sequence: CDR1 DFQATT, CDR2 SNEGSKA (reference sequence). V gave up 1 base and J gave up 2 bases; unmatched junction bases: 7. CDR3 in DNA: TGCAGTGCTAGAGTTGCGGGAGATTTTCAAGAGACCCAGTACTTC. This encodes CSARVAGDFQETQYF.

This clonotype was counted a few times. The V gene is TRBV19, the J gene TRBJ2-7; D ambiguous. CDR1 and CDR2 (germline): LNHDA, SQIVND (reference sequence). Trimming shortened V by 5 bases and J by 0 bases, and 14 bases separated the two germline ends. There are 15 residues in the CDR3. For the CDR3, the DNA is TGTGCCAGTAGTGAGAAGAGCGCGAGCTCCTACGAGCAGTACTTC. Its protein is CASSEKSASSYEQYF.

In its sample, this clonotype was seen many times. The chain links TRBV5-5 to TRBJ2-5, with 11 bases identical to TRBD1. Germline loops: CDR1 SGHKS, CDR2 YYEKEE (reference sequence). This CDR3 spans 14 amino acids. The J segment lost 5 bases and the V segment lost 3 bases, leaving 3 bases of the junction unmatched. DNA for the CDR3: TGTGCCAGCAGCTGGACAGGGGGCGGGGAGACCCAGTACTTC. Residues: CASSWTGGGETQYF.

The chain carries TRBV7-8 and TRBJ2-1; possible D gene TRBD2, 7 bases. The CDR3 is 15 residues long. From germline, CDR1 is SGHVS and CDR2 FQNEAQ. Trimming removed 8 bases at V and 0 bases at J, with 14 bases between. DNA of the CDR3: TGTGCCAGCGTCCCCCGGGGGGCCTCCTACAATGAGCAGTTCTTC. Translated, it gives CASVPRGASYNEQFF.

This clonotype was found many times. The chain carries TRBV12-3 or TRBV12-4 and TRBJ2-1; D is possibly TRBD2 (6 bases). The CDR3 runs to 15 residues. V was clipped by 5 bases and J by 10 bases, with 21 bases between them. The CDR3 sequence: CASSGTLTRAEEQFF. The CDR3 DNA sequence: TGTGCCAGCAGTGGGACTTTGACTAGGGCTGAGGAGCAGTTCTTC.

Ten or more counts support this clonotype. The chain recombines TRBV5-1 with TRBJ2-1, with 10 bases aligning to TRBD2. The CDR3 length is 14 residues. The junction had 6 bases not matched to a gene; V was cut back by 4 bases and J by 8 bases. Germline V gene data show CDR1 as SGHRS and CDR2 as YFSETQ. The CDR3 spells CASSQSGTSDEQFF. The CDR3, as DNA: TGCGCCAGCAGCCAGTCCGGGACTAGCGATGAGCAGTTCTTC.